This TCR beta chain was identified in a study of pediatric ulcerative colitis. General observations from the study: Repertoires came from total lymphocyte DNA, so rare subsets like regulatory T cells may be missed. A couple of patients' blood samples yielded substantially fewer templates.

The table came from immunoSEQ multiplex PCR; TCRdb's copy has only in-frame clones and leaves some out. The sample contains about 64,000 clones, around 80% of which appear only once. As regards this clone: Its antigen remains unknown.

Trimming took 0 bases from V and 7 from J, leaving 18 bases between them. The CDR3 is 17 residues long. The germline V gene has CDR1 LGHNA and CDR2 YSLEER. Ulcerative colitis patients received no immunosuppressive medication before the diagnostic colonoscopy. The TCR sequence derives from a boy aged 5-17 years with moderate ulcerative colitis. Sequencing was performed on blood. The V call is TRBV4-3, the J call TRBJ2-2; D gene uncertain. This chain's CDR3 is CASSQDIRGLLGGELFF. The CDR3 DNA is TGCGCCAGCAGCCAAGATATTCGCGGATTGCTGGGCGGGGAGCTGTTTTTT.